The rows below give T cell receptor beta chains drawn from one sample of a study of blood T cell repertoires in COVID-19. TCRdb keeps only in-frame clones here, not all; method: immunoSEQ multiplex PCR. The sample includes over 75,000 clones, about four fifths of them seen just once. Sequenced material: peripheral blood. These receptors originate from a human donor in a cohort sampled during active COVID-19. Each CDR3 is given with its conserved first and last residue. Fields, in order: J gene, V gene, D gene, clone size, CDR3 protein, CDR3 DNA. D genes are given only for firm matches. The size field is filled for only some rows; it gives once, few, many or a size class.

TRBJ1-6	TRBV18	-	-	CASSPLRQGRSPLHF	TGTGCCAGCTCACCACTAAGGCAGGGAAGGTCACCCCTCCACTTT
TRBJ1-2	TRBV7-2	TRBD1	-	CASSPDRDYGYTF	TGTGCCAGCAGCCCCGACAGGGACTATGGCTACACCTTC
TRBJ2-1	TRBV11-3	TRBD2	-	CASSFFGGSSQGEQFF	TGTGCCAGCAGCTTCTTCGGCGGGAGCTCCCAAGGTGAGCAGTTCTTC
TRBJ2-7	TRBV5-1	TRBD2	-	CASSLAGTGGLAAYEQYF	TGCGCCAGCAGCTTGGCCGGGACGGGGGGACTAGCGGCCTACGAGCAGTACTTC
TRBJ2-1	TRBV5-8	-	-	CASSLAFEPSPGEQFF	TGTGCCAGCAGCTTGGCCTTTGAACCCTCCCCCGGTGAGCAGTTCTTC
TRBJ2-3	TRBV5-8	-	once	CASSPGLTSTDTQYF	TGTGCCAGCAGCCCAGGACTTACCAGCACAGATACGCAGTATTTT
TRBJ2-1	TRBV5-1	TRBD2	-	CASSLQTRGGSYNEQFF	TGCGCCAGCAGTTTGCAGACCCGGGGGGGTTCCTACAATGAGCAGTTCTTC
TRBJ2-5	TRBV19	TRBD2	-	CASSIGASGSAETQYF	TGTGCCAGTAGTATAGGGGCTAGCGGGAGTGCCGAGACCCAGTACTTC
TRBJ2-1	TRBV4-1	-	-	CASSRAPTNNEQFF	TGCGCCAGCAGCCGAGCCCCTACGAACAATGAGCAGTTCTTC
TRBJ1-1	TRBV10-1	-	-	CASSLNRVTGEAFF	TGCGCCAGCAGTCTAAATCGGGTGACAGGAGAAGCTTTCTTT
TRBJ1-5	TRBV2	TRBD1	few	CASRGLSLTGGNQPQHF	TGTGCCAGCAGGGGATTATCTTTGACAGGGGGCAATCAGCCCCAGCATTTT
TRBJ2-7	TRBV4-1	-	-	CASSQSAGVREQYF	TGCGCCAGCAGCCAGTCCGCGGGCGTACGCGAGCAGTACTTC
TRBJ1-2	TRBV6-5	-	-	CASSGGISKAGYTF	TGTGCCAGCAGCGGAGGGATATCTAAGGCTGGCTACACCTTC
TRBJ2-5	TRBV4-1	TRBD2	once	CASSQEWTSGRGGAETQYF	TGCGCCAGCAGCCAAGAATGGACTAGCGGGAGAGGTGGGGCGGAGACCCAGTACTTC
TRBJ2-4	TRBV10-2	TRBD2	-	CASSHRAGTTTNIQYF	TGCGCCAGCAGTCACAGAGCCGGGACTACCACAAACATTCAGTACTTC
TRBJ1-2	TRBV19	-	-	CASSPLLRTSGYTF	TGTGCCAGTAGTCCCCTCTTGCGGACTTCGGGCTACACCTTC
TRBJ2-1	TRBV11-2	-	few	CASSLAGDDYNEQFF	TGTGCCAGCAGCTTAGCGGGGGATGATTACAATGAGCAGTTCTTC
TRBJ2-1	TRBV12-5	-	-	CASGDPGRSYNEQFF	TGTGCTAGTGGGGATCCAGGGAGGTCCTACAATGAGCAGTTCTTC
TRBJ2-5	TRBV7-8	TRBD2	-	CASSFGVAGGAETQYF	TGTGCCAGCAGCTTCGGAGTAGCGGGAGGGGCAGAGACCCAGTACTTC
TRBJ2-5	TRBV7-2	TRBD2	many	CASSLSGGVETQYF	TGTGCCAGCAGCTTAAGTGGGGGGGTGGAGACCCAGTACTTC
TRBJ1-5	TRBV19	TRBD1	-	CASSHRGPDNQPQHF	TGTGCCAGTAGTCACAGGGGGCCGGACAATCAGCCCCAGCATTTT
TRBJ2-5	TRBV4-3	-	few	CASSQTWGEETQYF	TGCGCCAGCAGCCAGACCTGGGGGGAGGAGACCCAGTACTTC
TRBJ1-5	TRBV5-1	-	-	CASSLTGPNQPQHF	TGCGCCAGCAGCTTAACAGGGCCCAATCAGCCCCAGCATTTT